These 30 T cell receptor beta chains originate from one sample sequenced in a study of human T cells and chemical hapten exposure (dated by TCRdb to the early 2020s). The time point label, as the study defines it: patch test 1, 2 weeks after DPC sensitization. In the paper's terms, the treatment or condition label means: therapeutic diphenylcyclopropenone sensitization with weekly scalp DPC. The library was produced with RACE. The run used a NextSeq 500. The raw public reads went through TCRdb reprocessing: fastp at Q25, MiXCR clone calling, in-frame beta chains kept. Here each entry gathers all rows of one CDR3 protein and keeps the most common genes and DNA. The sample table holds tens of thousands of distinct CDR3 sequences, of which about 9.3% were seen once. The leading ten clones occupy approximately 12% of the sample. Material: whole blood, obtained in connection with sensitization to the hapten diphenylcyclopropenone (DPC). Receptors originate from a woman aged 35 to 49 with alopecia areata. Some clones in this sample may be carry-over from other donors' samples.

The sample holds a few counts of this clonotype. This chain uses TRBV12-2 with TRBJ1-5; TRBD1, the table's D call, lacks a check against the DNA. TRBV12-2 is termed a pseudogene. This CDR3 is built from 19 residues. CDR3 sequence: CASRLDGMKTGYSNQPQHF. CDR3 nucleotides: TGTGCAAGTCGCTTAGACGGAATGAAGACAGGTTATAGCAATCAGCCCCAGCATTTT.

Many counts were recorded for this clonotype. The rearrangement joins TRBV12-3 or TRBV12-4 to TRBJ1-6, with D unclear. The CDR3 contains 14 residues. The germline V and J ends were trimmed by 5 bases and 5 bases, with 10 bases remaining between them. This chain's CDR3 is CASSPGSNNSPLHF. The DNA of the CDR3 is TGTGCCAGCAGTCCCGGGTCGAATAATTCACCCCTCCACTTT.

This chain links TRBV3-1 with TRBJ1-1; TRBD1 aligns across 9 bases. CDR3 length: 14 amino acids. Germline trimming cut 4 bases from V and 4 bases from J; bases unmatched to any gene: 4. CDR1 is LGHDT, CDR2 YNNKEL, per germline (reference sequence). For the CDR3, the DNA is TGTGCCAGCAGCCGGACAGGGGTGGGCACTGAAGCTTTCTTT. Its translation: CASSRTGVGTEAFF.

This clonotype was counted at least ten times. The CDR3 region has the DNA TGTGCCAGCAGCCGTTGGAACTCTGGAAACACCATATATTTT. This sequence encodes CASSRWNSGNTIYF. The chain carries TRBV14 and TRBJ1-3; unclear D gene. CDR3 size: 14 residues. With 4 bases removed from V and 0 bases from J, the gap between germline ends came to 7 bases. The germline CDR1 and CDR2 sequences are SGHDN and FVKESK.

This clonotype was detected ten times or more. The V gene is TRBV4-1, the J gene TRBJ1-2; a possible D gene is TRBD1 (6 bases). The V end was cut by 7 bases, the J end by 3 bases, with 12 bases between. The CDR3 loop spans 13 amino acids. Per the germline V gene, CDR1 is MGHRA and CDR2 is YSYEKL. As DNA, the CDR3 is TGCGCCAGCACCCCAGGGGCCGACTATGGCTACACCTTC. This codes for CASTPGADYGYTF.

This clonotype has ten or more counts. This chain connects TRBV12-5 to TRBJ2-2, with 8 bases matching TRBD1. V was pared by 5 bases and J by 5 bases, with 16 bases of the junction left unmatched. The CDR3 runs 18 residues. Germline loops: CDR1 LGHNT, CDR2 FRNRAP. CDR3 in DNA: TGTGCTAGTGGTCTAAGGACAGGGTCTCGGTTAAGGACCGGGGAGCTGTTTTTT. Translated, it gives CASGLRTGSRLRTGELFF.

This clonotype was recorded many times. The chain recombines TRBV3-1 with TRBJ2-1, with 8 bases fitting TRBD2. V shed 4 bases, J shed 5 bases, and the junction held 7 bases outside the gene matches. The CDR3 length is 15 residues. Germline V gives CDR1 LGHDT, CDR2 YNNKEL (reference sequence). The DNA for the CDR3 is TGTGCCAGCAGCCGGTCGGGACTAGTGAACAATGAGCAGTTCTTC. Translated, it gives CASSRSGLVNNEQFF.

This clonotype was seen ten or more times. V is TRBV20-1 and J is TRBJ1-5; D unresolved. The CDR3 runs to 15 residues. Per germline, CDR1 DFQATT and CDR2 SNEGSKA (reference sequence). The V end was cut by 0 bases, the J end by 1 base, with 10 bases between. The CDR3 nucleotides are TGCAGTGCTAGAGAGAGGTTGGGGAGCAATCAGCCCCAGCATTTT. It is translated as CSARERLGSNQPQHF.

This sequence joins TRBV3-1 and TRBJ1-2, with D unresolved. The length of the CDR3 is 12 residues. The germline V and J ends were trimmed by 0 bases and 1 base, with 0 bases remaining between them. The germline V gene encodes CDR1 LGHDT and CDR2 YNNKEL (reference sequence). The CDR3 reads CASSQDNYGYTF. The CDR3 DNA reads TGTGCCAGCAGCCAAGATAACTATGGCTACACCTTC.

This clonotype was detected only a few times. The V and J genes are TRBV28 and TRBJ2-7; D remains ambiguous. The CDR3 has 11 amino acids. Germline-derived CDR1 and CDR2 are MDHEN and SYDVKM. V was pared by 6 bases and J by 5 bases, with 8 bases between. CDR3 sequence (DNA): TGTGCCAGCAGGTTAGGGAACGAGCAGTACTTC. This translates into CASRLGNEQYF.

The chain employs TRBV14 and TRBJ2-4, with D perhaps TRBD1 (5 bases). Germline V CDR1 and CDR2: SGHDN, FVKESK. V was cut by 1 base and J by 11 bases, with 9 bases left in between. This CDR3 is 12 amino acids long. The CDR3 spells CASSQVQGFQYF. DNA of the CDR3: TGTGCCAGCAGCCAAGTCCAGGGATTTCAGTACTTC.

This clonotype was observed many times. V is TRBV20-1 and J is TRBJ2-1; D might be TRBD1 (5 bases). Germline lookup yields CDR1 DFQATT and CDR2 SNEGSKA (reference sequence). The CDR3 covers 15 residues. In DNA form, the CDR3 reads TGCAGCGGCTTAAGAGACAGCTCCTCCTACAATGAGCAGTTCTTC. Its protein product is CSGLRDSSSYNEQFF.

This clonotype was seen repeatedly, ten times or more. The chain employs TRBV29-1 and TRBJ2-7, with TRBD1 matching 10 bases. This CDR3 has 12 residues. The V gene end was trimmed by 7 bases and the J gene end by 6 bases; junction bases not matched to a gene: 6. The germline V gene has CDR1 SQVTM and CDR2 ANQGSEA. CDR3 region: CSAGTGVFEQYF. CDR3 DNA sequence: TGCAGCGCCGGGACAGGGGTGTTCGAGCAGTACTTC.

V is TRBV20-1 and J is TRBJ1-1; D is possibly TRBD1 (5 bases). The germline V and J ends were trimmed by 6 bases and 4 bases, with 21 bases remaining between them. The germline V gene encodes CDR1 DFQATT and CDR2 SNEGSKA (reference sequence). This CDR3 has 15 amino acids. DNA for the CDR3: TGCAGTGCCCGGGTGGTTGGGGCAAGGGGCACTGAAGCTTTCTTT. As protein: CSARVVGARGTEAFF.

The chain is built from TRBV5-4 and TRBJ1-1, with D possibly being TRBD1 (6 bases). This CDR3 region has 14 residues. Germline loops: CDR1 SGHNT, CDR2 YYREEE (reference sequence). Trimming took 4 bases from V and 4 from J, leaving 14 bases between them. The CDR3 sequence: CASSLWGAGTEAFF. The DNA of the CDR3 is TGTGCCAGCAGCCTTTGGGGGGCTGGCACTGAAGCTTTCTTT.

In this sample, this clonotype turned up many times. The genes are TRBV6-1 and TRBJ2-7, with TRBD2 matching over 7 bases. Germline lookup yields CDR1 MNHNS and CDR2 SASEGT. This CDR3 is built from 13 residues. The trim removed 8 bases at V and 2 bases at J, leaving 6 bases unmatched. CDR3 bases: TGTGCCAGCGTCCGGGAGGCACCCTACGAGCAGTACTTC. The encoded protein is CASVREAPYEQYF.

This clonotype was picked up many times. The chain has TRBV6-1 and TRBJ2-2; 10 nucleotides align to TRBD2. The CDR3 length is 15 residues. V lost 9 bases and J lost 6; bases outside the gene matches: 10. Germline V gene sequence: CDR1 MNHNS, CDR2 SASEGT. The CDR3 region is CAREDITSGAGELFF. CDR3 nucleotide sequence: TGTGCCAGGGAGGACATAACTAGCGGGGCCGGGGAGCTGTTTTTT.

This clonotype was counted between two and nine times. V and J are TRBV7-2 and TRBJ2-1, with 9 nucleotides matching TRBD2. Germline CDR1 reads SGHTA; CDR2 reads FQGNSA. Unmatched junction bases numbered 16, after V lost 5 bases and J lost 8 bases. The CDR3 is 17 residues long. The CDR3 is CASSTLARGGHLDEQFF. DNA for the CDR3: TGTGCCAGCAGCACCCTCGCGCGGGGGGGGCACTTGGATGAGCAGTTCTTC.

The genes are TRBV10-3 and TRBJ2-3; D possibly corresponds to TRBD2 (6 bases). Germline V CDR1 and CDR2: ENHRY, SYGVKD. V was trimmed by 6 bases and J by 0 bases, leaving 7 bases between them. The CDR3 is 13 residues long. Here the CDR3 DNA reads TGTGCCATCAGGGGGACTAGCACAGATACGCAGTATTTT. Protein sequence: CAIRGTSTDTQYF.

This clonotype was recorded at least ten times. The rearrangement links TRBV18 to TRBJ2-2; D may match TRBD1 or TRBD2 (5 bases each). Germline assignment: CDR1 KGHSH and CDR2 LQKENI. The CDR3 contains 15 residues. Trimming stripped 3 bases from V and 13 bases from J, with 21 bases between. The DNA for the CDR3 is TGTGCCAGCTCACCCGAAGGACAAACCACCGGAGGGCTGTTTTTT. Its protein product is CASSPEGQTTGGLFF.

This clonotype was found many times. CDR3 nucleotide sequence: TGCAGCGTCCGGGGGAGGACTAGCGCCTACGAGCAGTACTTC. It translates to CSVRGRTSAYEQYF. The J gene is TRBJ2-7, the V gene TRBV29-1, with 9 bases matching TRBD2. Germline V gene sequence: CDR1 SQVTM, CDR2 ANQGSEA. This CDR3 region has 14 residues. After removal of 6 bases from V and 2 bases from J, the junction contained 8 bases not matched to a gene.

This clonotype has just a few counts. V usage is TRBV4-3 and J usage is TRBJ2-5, with D perhaps TRBD2 (6 bases). Germline V gives CDR1 LGHNA, CDR2 YSLEER. V was shortened by 1 base and J by 3 bases, with 15 bases between the two germline ends. The CDR3 consists of 16 residues. The CDR3 is CASSQGYGPGEETQYF. In nucleotides, the CDR3 is TGCGCCAGCAGCCAAGGGTATGGTCCGGGGGAAGAGACCCAGTACTTC.

This chain connects TRBV5-1 to TRBJ1-5; tentative D call: TRBD1 (6 bases). The CDR3 runs to 16 residues. Germline V gene lookup returns CDR1 SGHRS and CDR2 YFSETQ. The germline V and J ends were trimmed by 0 bases and 0 bases, with 10 bases remaining between them. This chain's CDR3 is CASSLDGGGSNQPQHF. In DNA, the CDR3 is TGCGCCAGCAGCTTGGACGGAGGGGGTAGCAATCAGCCCCAGCATTTT.

This clonotype was detected many times. V and J are TRBV5-1 and TRBJ2-7, with 9 bases that match TRBD1. V lost 0 bases, J lost 7 bases, and 5 bases stayed unmatched. Per the germline V gene, CDR1 is SGHRS and CDR2 is YFSETQ. The CDR3 is 14 residues long. CDR3 loop: CASSLDGTGYEQYF. The CDR3 region has the DNA TGCGCCAGCAGCTTGGATGGGACAGGGTATGAGCAGTACTTC.

In its sample, this clonotype was seen many times. The rearrangement joins TRBV18 to TRBJ2-5; no clear D gene. V lost 2 bases and J lost 4, with 11 bases in between. The CDR3 loop spans 14 amino acids. In germline, CDR1 is KGHSH, CDR2 LQKENI. Written as DNA, the CDR3 is TGTGCCAGCTCACCAAGCCAGTCCGGAGAGACCCAGTACTTC. Protein product: CASSPSQSGETQYF.

V and J are TRBV7-2 and TRBJ2-7; 9 nucleotides align to TRBD1. Germline CDR1 reads SGHTA; CDR2 reads FQGNSA. The CDR3 extends over 16 amino acids. V was clipped by 5 bases and J by 2 bases; unmatched bases: 10. The CDR3 protein is CASSPQVGTGTYEQYF. DNA for the CDR3: TGTGCCAGCAGCCCCCAAGTAGGGACAGGGACCTACGAGCAGTACTTC.

This clonotype was counted at least ten times. CDR3 in DNA: TGTGCCAGCAACCCGACAGGGGTCCCCACCGGGGAGCTGTTTTTT. It codes for CASNPTGVPTGELFF. The chain employs TRBV27 and TRBJ2-2; 8 bases map to TRBD1. J gave up 4 bases and V 7 bases, and 8 bases lay outside the gene matches. The CDR3 runs 15 residues. Germline-derived CDR1 and CDR2 are MNHEY and SMNVEV (reference sequence).

The J gene is TRBJ2-3, the V gene TRBV11-2; D gene unclear. The CDR3 loop spans 14 amino acids. Trimming cost V 5 bases and J 5 bases, with 14 bases left between them. Germline V gene lookup returns CDR1 SGHAT and CDR2 FQNNGV. The CDR3 loop is CASSNRLPQDTQYF. The CDR3 coding sequence is TGTGCCAGCAGCAACCGCCTCCCACAAGATACGCAGTATTTT.

This chain joins TRBV9 and TRBJ2-3, with TRBD2 matching 8 bases. Germline CDR1 and CDR2: SGDLS and YYNGEE. The CDR3 is 15 amino acids. With V trimmed by 3 bases and J by 0 bases, 3 bases remained unmatched. For the CDR3, the DNA is TGTGCCAGCAGCGATGCTAGCGGGAGCACAGATACGCAGTATTTT. It is translated as CASSDASGSTDTQYF.

This clonotype was seen ten or more times. The V gene is TRBV5-1, the J gene TRBJ1-1; a possible D gene is TRBD1 (5 bases). Trimming shortened V by 2 bases and J by 8 bases, and 7 bases separated the two germline ends. There are 11 residues in the CDR3. CDR1 is SGHRS, CDR2 YFSETQ, per germline. CDR3 nucleotides: TGCGCCAGCAGCTTTGGGGCAGAAGCTTTCTTT. Encoded protein: CASSFGAEAFF.